This entry lists 27 T cell receptor beta chains sequenced from one sample in a study of Graves' ophthalmopathy and Graves' hyperthyroidism (dated by TCRdb to the late 2010s). The sample was run on an Illumina HiSeq 2000. For repertoire sequencing, TCR beta CDR3 regions were amplified from RNA transcripts. The first round was an RT-PCR using HTBI primers with the Qiagen OneStep RT-PCR kit, and this first round was followed by a second-round multiplex PCR, then size selection and purification. TCRdb's own reprocessing of the public reads used fastp at Q25 and MiXCR and kept productive beta chains. Here each entry gathers all rows of one CDR3 protein and keeps the most common genes and DNA. A total of some 200,000 distinct CDR3 sequences appear in this sample, just under 30% of them only once. Approximately 9.6% of the sample is held by the ten biggest clonotypes. Sequencing was done on a sample of peripheral blood. All receptors come from a man in his forties or fifties with Graves' ophthalmopathy. Donor details come from another sample of the same person, matched by shared clones.

This clonotype has at least ten counts. The chain has TRBV19 and TRBJ1-5; no reliable D call. Germline CDR1 is LNHDA and CDR2 is SQIVND (reference sequence). The ends were cut back, 8 bases at V and 5 bases at J, with 10 bases in the middle. The CDR3 covers 12 residues. The CDR3 coding sequence is TGTGCCAGTGGAAAGAATTATCAGCCCCAGCATTTT. Translated, it gives CASGKNYQPQHF.

This clonotype has at least ten counts. The rearrangement links TRBV6-1 to TRBJ2-5; 9 nucleotides match TRBD2. The ends lost 0 bases at V and 2 bases at J; junction bases unmatched: 10. CDR1 and CDR2 from the germline V gene are MNHNS and SASEGT. The CDR3 has 18 residues. The CDR3 region is CASSEAPSSGRGQETQYF. In nucleotides, the CDR3 is TGTGCCAGCAGTGAAGCCCCCAGTAGCGGGAGAGGGCAAGAGACCCAGTACTTC.

This clonotype was counted ten times or more. The chain has TRBV7-9 and TRBJ2-5; 7 bases map to TRBD2. The CDR3 is made up of 17 amino acids. The V gene end was trimmed by 0 bases and the J gene end by 3 bases; junction bases not matched to a gene: 10. CDR1 SEHNR and CDR2 FQNEAQ come from the germline V gene (reference sequence). The CDR3 region has the DNA TGTGCCAGCAGCTTAGCGGTCCGTCTAGCGGAGGAAGAGACCCAGTACTTC. This gives the protein CASSLAVRLAEEETQYF. Looking up the rest from reference TRBV7-9 and TRBJ2-5 gives the full variable domain: DTGVSQNPRHKITKRGQNVTFRCDPISEHNRLYWYRQTLGQGPEFLTYFQNEAQLEKSRLLSDRFSAERPKGSFSTLEIQRTEQGDSAMYLCASSLAVRLAEEETQYFGPGTRLLVL.

This clonotype came up many times. This chain uses TRBV6-1 with TRBJ1-5; TRBD1 matches 7 bases. V was pared by 9 bases and J by 3 bases, with 11 bases of the junction left unmatched. The CDR3 has 15 residues. Germline assignment: CDR1 MNHNS and CDR2 SASEGT. CDR3 protein: CASAKNRGDNQPQHF. The CDR3 DNA reads as TGTGCCAGTGCTAAAAACAGGGGCGACAATCAGCCCCAGCATTTT.

This clonotype was observed at least ten times. The rearrangement links TRBV6-6 to TRBJ2-7; D is perhaps TRBD1 or TRBD2 (6 bases each). Germline assignment: CDR1 MNHNY and CDR2 SVGAGI (reference sequence). The V and J ends lost 5 bases and 9 bases respectively, with 17 bases between them. The CDR3 runs 13 residues. Here the CDR3 DNA reads TGTGCCAGCAGTCTGACAGGCGCCGGGGGGCAGTACTTC. Its protein product is CASSLTGAGGQYF.

V is TRBV11-2 and J is TRBJ2-5; the D gene is possibly TRBD2 (6 bases). The CDR3 has 19 amino acids. The V and J ends lost 5 bases and 2 bases respectively, with 27 bases between them. The germline V gene encodes CDR1 SGHAT and CDR2 FQNNGV. CDR3 loop: CASSHRSWGDGWGQETQYF. The CDR3 coding sequence is TGTGCCAGCAGCCACCGTTCGTGGGGGGACGGTTGGGGTCAAGAGACCCAGTACTTC.

The chain links TRBV7-8 to TRBJ2-5, with 9 bases fitting TRBD2. The CDR3 contains 15 residues. J lost 2 bases, V lost 5 bases, and 6 bases had no gene match. Germline V gene data show CDR1 as SGHVS and CDR2 as FQNEAQ. The CDR3 nucleotides read TGTGCCAGCAGCCAAAAGCGGGGGGTGCAAGAGACCCAGTACTTC. Encoded protein: CASSQKRGVQETQYF.

This clonotype was detected ten times or more. V is TRBV29-1 and J is TRBJ2-7, with D possibly matching TRBD2 (7 bases). The CDR3 totals 12 residues. CDR1 is SQVTM and CDR2 is ANQGSEA in the germline V gene. V was pared by 5 bases and J by 6 bases, with 14 bases between. DNA of the CDR3: TGCAGCGTTTCGGGGGGCCGTGGCGAGCAGTACTTC. As protein: CSVSGGRGEQYF.

This clonotype was detected many times. This chain links TRBV12-3 or TRBV12-4 with TRBJ2-7; TRBD2 matches 11 bases. The CDR3 covers 15 residues. J was trimmed by 1 base and V by 6 bases; bases with no gene match: 5. In DNA form, the CDR3 reads TGTGCCAGCAGCCAGGGACTAGCGGTTTCCTACGAGCAGTACTTC. The encoded protein is CASSQGLAVSYEQYF.

This clonotype was recorded only once. The CDR3 DNA follows: TGCGCCAGCAGCTTGGCCGGGAGCGACCACACCGGGGAGCTGTTTTTT. Translated: CASSLAGSDHTGELFF. This sequence joins TRBV5-1 and TRBJ2-2, with a tentative D call TRBD2 (6 bases). This CDR3 comprises 16 residues. V was shortened by 0 bases and J by 3 bases, with 12 bases between the two germline ends. CDR1 and CDR2 (germline): SGHRS, YFSETQ. Filled out from reference TRBV5-1 and TRBJ2-2, the complete variable domain reads KAGVTQTPRYLIKTRGQQVTLSCSPISGHRSVSWYQQTPGQGLQFLFEYFSETQRNKGNFPGRFSGRQFSNSRSEMNVSTLELGDSALYLCASSLAGSDHTGELFFGEGSRLTVL.

This clonotype was observed at least ten times. Without the conserved terminal phenylalanine or tryptophan, this CDR3 likely stems from a read error. The chain recombines TRBV6-2 or TRBV6-3 with TRBJ2-5, with 8 bases that match TRBD2. This CDR3 spans 14 amino acids. V lost 4 bases to trimming and J lost 7 bases; unmatched junction nucleotides: 8. Germline values: CDR1 MNHEY, CDR2 SVGEGT. The CDR3 sequence is CASSSSGSGGTQYL. The CDR3 DNA is TGTGCCAGCAGTTCCAGCGGGAGTGGAGGGACCCAGTACCTC.

The CDR3 nucleotides read TGTGCCAGCAGCGTCGTCCGGGACAGGGGGTTTGTCGGCTACACCTTC. It specifies CASSVVRDRGFVGYTF. The chain uses TRBV12-3 or TRBV12-4 and TRBJ1-2, with 11 bases lining up with TRBD1. The J segment lost 8 bases and the V segment lost 6 bases, leaving 14 bases of the junction unmatched. The CDR3 runs to 16 residues.

The chain has TRBV12-3 or TRBV12-4 and TRBJ1-1; 9 bases are a match to TRBD1. The ends lost 10 bases at V and 4 bases at J; junction bases unmatched: 7. The CDR3 totals 13 residues. The CDR3 loop reads CATGQGSSTEAFF. The CDR3 DNA sequence: TGTGCCACCGGACAGGGGTCTAGCACTGAAGCTTTCTTT.

This clonotype was counted many times. The V call is TRBV6-5, the J call TRBJ2-7, with 8 bases aligning to TRBD1. This CDR3 region has 15 residues. Looked up from germline, CDR1 is MNHEY and CDR2 is SVGAGI. J was trimmed by 9 bases and V by 1 base; bases with no gene match: 11. CDR3 coding DNA: TGTGCCAGCAGTTACTTCCAGGGGGCTCAATCTCGGCAGTACTTC. Translation: CASSYFQGAQSRQYF.

This clonotype has only a few counts. The chain has TRBV6-1 and TRBJ2-5, with D possibly called TRBD1 or TRBD2 (5 bases each). CDR3 length: 14 amino acids. Germline CDR1 and CDR2: MNHNS and SASEGT. The V end lost 5 bases, the J end lost 5 bases, and 15 bases lay between the germline ends. In DNA, the CDR3 is TGTGCCAGCAGTACCCCCCGGGGCCTTGAGACCCAGTACTTC. It codes for CASSTPRGLETQYF.

This clonotype was recorded at least ten times. This rearrangement joins TRBV6-5 to TRBJ2-4; D is possibly TRBD1 (5 bases). This CDR3 contains 14 residues. Germline-derived CDR1 and CDR2 are MNHEY and SVGAGI. V was trimmed by 7 bases and J by 0 bases, leaving 10 bases between them. The CDR3 nucleotides read TGTGCCAGCACCTCAGGGTTAGCCAAAAACATTCAGTACTTC. This sequence encodes CASTSGLAKNIQYF.

The V gene is TRBV11-2, the J gene TRBJ1-5, with D uncertain. The germline V gene encodes CDR1 SGHAT and CDR2 FQNNGV. Trimming removed 0 bases at V and 3 bases at J, with 9 bases between. The CDR3 sequence is 15 residues long. The CDR3 sequence: CASSLDKGSNQPQHF. The DNA of the CDR3 is TGTGCCAGCAGCTTAGACAAGGGCTCCAATCAGCCCCAGCATTTT.

This clonotype was detected ten times or more. This chain connects TRBV28 to TRBJ1-1; D gene ambiguous. With 5 bases removed from V and 3 bases from J, the gap between germline ends came to 10 bases. CDR1 and CDR2 (germline): MDHEN, SYDVKM. The CDR3 length is 13 residues. The CDR3 bases are TGTGCCAGCAGTGAGGGTATGTACACTGAAGCTTTCTTT. Translation gives CASSEGMYTEAFF. Full variable domain (remainder filled in from reference TRBV28 and TRBJ1-1): DVKVTQSSRYLVKRTGEKVFLECVQDMDHENMFWYRQDPGLGLRLIYFSYDVKMKEKGDIPEGYSVSREKKERFSLILESASTNQTSMYLCASSEGMYTEAFFGQGTRLTVV.

The chain recombines TRBV12-3 or TRBV12-4 with TRBJ1-1; TRBD1 aligns across 10 bases. This CDR3 has 17 residues. Unmatched junction bases numbered 11, after V lost 6 bases and J lost 1 base. CDR3 bases: TGTGCCAGCAGGCGTGGGACAGGGGCCGCCCAGAACACTGAAGCTTTCTTT. It is translated as CASRRGTGAAQNTEAFF.

The chain is built from TRBV28 and TRBJ2-7; D gene ambiguous. Germline lookup yields CDR1 MDHEN and CDR2 SYDVKM. This CDR3 comprises 12 residues. The chain's CDR3 is CASSKTPQPPVV. Here the CDR3 DNA reads TGTGCCAGCAGCAAGACCCCTCAGCCTCCCGTCGTC.

This clonotype was detected many times. This clone may be a read error of a much larger clone one base away. The rearrangement links TRBV7-3 to TRBJ2-5; TRBD1 or TRBD2 may be the D gene (5 bases each). In germline, CDR1 is SGHTA, CDR2 FQGTGA. The CDR3 sequence is 13 residues long. The V and J ends lost 5 bases and 3 bases respectively, with 10 bases between them. In nucleotides, the CDR3 is TGTGCCAGCAGCGAATGGGGGAAAGAGACCCAGTACTTC. Translation: CASSEWGKETQYF.

This clonotype was seen many times. This rearrangement joins TRBV7-2 to TRBJ2-7, with D possibly TRBD2 on 5 matching bases. CDR1 is SGHTA and CDR2 is FQGNSA in the germline V gene. The CDR3 totals 14 residues. The ends were cut back, 8 bases at V and 0 bases at J, with 14 bases in the middle. In DNA form, the CDR3 reads TGTGCCAGCCTCCGCCCCGGGGACTCCTACGAGCAGTACTTC. Translated: CASLRPGDSYEQYF.

This clonotype appeared many times. The chain joins TRBV12-3 or TRBV12-4 to TRBJ1-1, with a weak D call TRBD1 (5 bases). The CDR3 length is 12 residues. V was clipped by 6 bases and J by 12 bases, with 17 bases between them. The CDR3 loop is CASSGTPEESFF. In nucleotides, the CDR3 is TGTGCCAGCAGCGGGACCCCCGAAGAATCTTTCTTT.

This clonotype was seen at least ten times. The chain employs TRBV6-4 and TRBJ1-3, with TRBD1 identical over 7 bases. With 7 bases clipped from V and 0 bases from J, the junction kept 12 bases outside the gene matches. Germline V gene sequence: CDR1 MRHNA, CDR2 SNTAGT. This CDR3 is built from 17 residues. The CDR3 nucleotides are TGTGCCAGCACTCGCTTCATGACAGGGAACTCTGGAAACACCATATATTTT. Translation: CASTRFMTGNSGNTIYF.

This clonotype was counted at least ten times. The rearrangement links TRBV28 to TRBJ2-7; the match to TRBD2 covers 10 bases. The germline CDR1 and CDR2 sequences are MDHEN and SYDVKM. V shed 6 bases, J shed 6 bases, and the junction held 8 bases outside the gene matches. CDR3 size: 14 residues. The CDR3 protein is CASRLPGLALEQYF. The CDR3 coding sequence is TGTGCCAGCAGACTACCGGGACTAGCGCTCGAGCAGTACTTC.

V usage is TRBV10-3 and J usage is TRBJ1-1; a possible D gene is TRBD1 (6 bases). There are 15 residues in the CDR3. Germline CDR1 and CDR2: ENHRY and SYGVKD. V lost 0 bases to trimming and J lost 5 bases, with 13 bases between them. CDR3 region: CAISESARGWTEAFF. The DNA of the CDR3 is TGTGCCATCAGTGAGTCGGCCAGGGGTTGGACTGAAGCTTTCTTT.

This clonotype was recorded only once. This chain's CDR3 is CASSLAGGILEQYF. For the CDR3, the DNA is TGTGCCAGCAGCTTGGCAGGGGGGATCCTCGAGCAGTACTTC. The chain uses TRBV5-4 and TRBJ2-7, with a possible D match to TRBD1 (7 bases). Germline V gene lookup returns CDR1 SGHNT and CDR2 YYREEE (reference sequence). The CDR3 loop spans 14 amino acids. The V end lost 0 bases, the J end lost 6 bases, and 13 bases lay between the germline ends.